One and the same sample provided the 4 T cell receptor beta chains below, sequenced in a study of human T cells and chemical hapten exposure. Regarding time point: pre-sensitization, week 0. Treatment indicated: therapeutic diphenylcyclopropenone sensitization with weekly scalp DPC. TCRdb passed the RACE reads through MiXCR, listing each CDR3 protein once. The profile shows about 380,000 distinct CDR3 sequences, more than 4.5% of them singletons. Sequenced here: whole blood, sampled in connection with sensitization to the hapten diphenylcyclopropenone (DPC). Every receptor here comes from a woman aged 45 to 65 with alopecia areata. Some clones in this sample may be carry-over from other donors' samples.

This clonotype was counted many times. The rearrangement links TRBV29-1 to TRBJ2-7; D is perhaps TRBD1 or TRBD2 (5 bases each). Trimming left V 1 base short and J 2 bases short, with 12 bases between. The CDR3 is made up of 14 amino acids. Germline CDR1 SQVTM, CDR2 ANQGSEA. The CDR3 is CSVEAGTVTYEQYF. Here the CDR3 DNA reads TGCAGCGTTGAAGCCGGGACGGTAACCTACGAGCAGTACTTC.

This clonotype was counted ten times or more. V usage is TRBV14 and J usage is TRBJ2-5; D may be TRBD1 (6 bases). V lost 0 bases and J lost 9, with 11 bases in between. Germline V gene data show CDR1 as SGHDN and CDR2 as FVKESK. There are 13 residues in the CDR3. The CDR3 DNA reads as TGTGCCAGCAGCCAAGAAACAGGGCTGGCCCAGTACTTC. Translating it yields CASSQETGLAQYF.

V and J are TRBV30 and TRBJ2-1; D not certain. The CDR3 is 18 amino acids. In germline, CDR1 is GTSNPN, CDR2 SVGIG (reference sequence). Trimming pared 2 bases from V and 6 bases from J, leaving 26 bases between. Here the CDR3 reads CAWSPRTRGSSPGNEQFF. The CDR3 region has the DNA TGTGCCTGGAGTCCCCGCACCCGTGGGTCCTCCCCGGGCAATGAGCAGTTCTTC.

This clonotype has at least ten counts. The chain couples TRBV5-4 to TRBJ2-5; D may be TRBD1 or TRBD2 (7 bases each). There are 15 residues in the CDR3. Trimming left V 4 bases short and J 3 bases short, with 16 bases between. Germline V gene data show CDR1 as SGHNT and CDR2 as YYREEE (reference sequence). The CDR3 region is CASSLLQGREETQYF. The DNA of the CDR3 is TGTGCCAGCAGCCTACTACAGGGGAGGGAAGAGACCCAGTACTTC.